This T cell receptor (beta chain) was recovered during a study of T cells after yellow fever vaccination. The CDR3 is 15 amino acids. Germline trimming cut 6 bases from V and 8 bases from J; bases unmatched to any gene: 12. Germline-derived CDR1 and CDR2 are SQVTM and ANQGSEA. UMIs and a universal primer site were added when TCR cDNA was made by 5'RACE template switching. TCRdb itself ran the 5' RACE reads through MiXCR, one entry per CDR3 protein. The table has fewer than 400,000 distinct CDR3 sequences, approximately 5.7% seen once. This TCR was sampled from a man younger than 40 who received the YFV17D yellow fever vaccine. The chain employs TRBV29-1 and TRBJ2-1, with 11 bases that match TRBD2. Sequences were derived from PBMCs, sampled 5 days after the yellow fever booster vaccination. CDR3 sequence (DNA): TGCAGCGTGCTCAATCTAGCGGGAGGAGAACATGAGCAGTTCTTC. It is translated as CSVLNLAGGEHEQFF.